This T cell receptor beta chain emerged from a study of cytomegalovirus exposure and HLA in healthy donors. It was with 60 Vbeta and 13 Jbeta primers that the PCR ran. The assay was immunoSEQ multiplex PCR, and TCRdb's table has in-frame clones only and misses some. In the table there are 180,000 or so clones, roughly three quarters of which are singletons. This CDR3 is built from 13 residues. Trimming removed 4 bases from V and 7 bases from J, with 13 bases in between. CDR1 and CDR2 (germline): SGHTA, FQGNSA. The material sequenced was PBMCs. V gene TRBV7-2 combines with J gene TRBJ1-2; tentative D call: TRBD1 (6 bases). This clonotype was obtained from a woman aged 25 to 45 in good health and CMV-seropositive. The CDR3 region has the DNA TGTGCCAGCAGCTACACAGGGTTGCTTGGCTACACCTTC. Translated, it gives CASSYTGLLGYTF.